The entry below describes one T cell receptor (beta chain). As handled by the study authors: Cell counts per sample came from amplifying reference gene primers. Generated by immunoSEQ multiplex PCR, the TCRdb table keeps only in-frame clones and is missing some. V, J and clone size are those of that table, while D and trimming were read from the DNA. The profile shows under 350,000 clones, 80% to 90% of them singletons. This record belongs to a study of blood T cell repertoires in COVID-19. Study at large: Samples representing acute and convalescent COVID-19 were sourced from the United States, Italy and Spain. The cDNA or gDNA used as material had been derived from T cells, B-cell-depleted T cells, or PBMCs.

Germline V gene lookup returns CDR1 LNHDA and CDR2 SQIVND (reference sequence). The CDR3 is 15 amino acids. The V end lost 6 bases, the J end lost 2 bases, and 13 bases lay between the germline ends. The age range of participants was about 18 to 89 years, with residence in under 25 US areas. J is TRBJ2-2 and V is TRBV19, with D perhaps TRBD1 (5 bases). The sequencing input was PBMCs or T cells enriched from blood (not recorded which). The source is a middle-aged woman with acute COVID-19. CDR3 DNA: TGTGCCAGTAGCCCGTGGGGCGGTAACACCGGGGAGCTGTTTTTT. This encodes CASSPWGGNTGELFF.